A single sample gave rise to the 15 T cell receptor beta chains below, sequenced in a study of CD4 T cells in relation to SARS-CoV-2 and coronaviruses. The unexposed donors gave CD4+ T cells in about 2010-2019, prior to COVID-19. CD4+ T cells were isolated from the cells after 10 days of culture. Antigen specificity for these receptors is unknown. Here immunoSEQ multiplex PCR was the method, and the copy in TCRdb shows in-frame clones only, minus some. Here the sample spans 15,000 to 19,000 clones, roughly 71% being singletons. Sequencing was performed on CD4+ T cells from PBMCs, cultured in vitro. These receptors originate from a human donor in good health.

V and J are TRBV7-9 and TRBJ2-7; D gene unclear. Trimming removed 3 bases at V and 3 bases at J, with 3 bases between. The germline V gene has CDR1 SEHNR and CDR2 FQNEAQ (reference sequence). The CDR3 consists of 11 residues. The CDR3 here is CASSFNYEQYF. In nucleotides, the CDR3 is TGTGCCAGCAGCTTTAACTACGAGCAGTACTTC.

In this sample, this clone turned up a few times. The chain couples TRBV30 to TRBJ2-1; 7 bases fit TRBD2. V was pared by 1 base and J by 4 bases, with 1 base of the junction left unmatched. Germline CDR1 and CDR2: GTSNPN and SVGIG (reference sequence). This CDR3 spans 13 amino acids. The CDR3 DNA reads TGTGCCTGGAGTGGGGACTATTACAATGAGCAGTTCTTC. It codes for CAWSGDYYNEQFF.

The genes are TRBV7-8 and TRBJ2-1, with 8 nucleotides matching TRBD1. Germline CDR1 SGHVS, CDR2 FQNEAQ. Trimming cost V 2 bases and J 4 bases; bases outside gene matches: 4. This CDR3 is built from 15 residues. CDR3 DNA: TGTGCCAGCAGCTTACAAGGACAGGGTTACAATGAGCAGTTCTTC. As protein: CASSLQGQGYNEQFF.

V and J are TRBV4-1 and TRBJ1-4; a possible D gene is TRBD1 (5 bases). The CDR3 extends over 16 amino acids. V shed 0 bases and J shed 8 bases, with 16 bases lying between them. The germline gives CDR1 MGHRA, CDR2 YSYEKL. CDR3 region: CASSQDTRQGREKLFF. The CDR3 DNA sequence: TGCGCCAGCAGCCAAGACACTCGGCAGGGCCGAGAAAAACTGTTTTTT.

This rearrangement joins TRBV2 to TRBJ1-6; TRBD1 aligns across 7 bases. The CDR3 has 14 residues. Losses at the gene ends were 7 bases for V and 9 bases for J; bases not matched to a gene: 9. From germline, CDR1 is SNHLY and CDR2 FYNNEI. CDR3 bases: TGTGCCAGCACCGAGACAGGGCTCCCTTCACCCCTCCACTTT. Its protein is CASTETGLPSPLHF.

The chain combines TRBV5-1 with TRBJ2-3; 7 bases line up with TRBD1. The CDR3 loop spans 14 amino acids. Germline CDR1 reads SGHRS; CDR2 reads YFSETQ. Trimming cost V 4 bases and J 2 bases; bases outside gene matches: 4. CDR3 DNA sequence: TGCGCCAGCAGCCGGGACAGAGACACAGATACGCAGTATTTT. Translated, it gives CASSRDRDTDTQYF.

This chain connects TRBV19 to TRBJ2-7; 14 positions agree with TRBD2. From germline, CDR1 is LNHDA and CDR2 SQIVND (reference sequence). The CDR3 consists of 13 residues. V was clipped by 5 bases and J by 6 bases; unmatched bases: 0. CDR3 residues: CASSGTSGSEQYF. The CDR3 DNA is TGTGCCAGTAGTGGGACTAGCGGGAGCGAGCAGTACTTC.

V and J are TRBV3-1 (or the pseudogene TRBV3-2) and TRBJ1-4; 9 bases fit TRBD1. This CDR3 is built from 16 residues. The germline CDR1 and CDR2 sequences are LGHDT and YNNKEL (reference sequence). V lost 4 bases and J lost 0; bases outside the gene matches: 3. CDR3: CASSPGQGATNEKLFF. The CDR3 DNA follows: TGTGCCAGCAGCCCGGGACAGGGCGCAACTAATGAAAAACTGTTTTTT.

The chain is built from TRBV3-1 (or the pseudogene TRBV3-2) and TRBJ1-1, with a possible D match to TRBD1 (5 bases). The V and J ends lost 4 bases and 0 bases respectively, with 9 bases between them. In germline, CDR1 is LGHDT, CDR2 YNNKEL (reference sequence). The CDR3 loop spans 14 amino acids. The CDR3: CASSPQDLNTEAFF. The CDR3, as DNA: TGTGCCAGCAGCCCACAGGATCTGAACACTGAAGCTTTCTTT.

The chain joins TRBV20-1 to TRBJ2-3, with D uncertain. The length of the CDR3 is 12 residues. The V and J ends lost 3 bases and 0 bases respectively, with 4 bases between them. Germline CDR1 is DFQATT and CDR2 is SNEGSKA (reference sequence). CDR3 sequence reads: CSASPSTDTQYF. CDR3 nucleotide sequence: TGCAGTGCTAGTCCGAGCACAGATACGCAGTATTTT.

V is TRBV30 and J is TRBJ1-3, with TRBD1 as a possible D gene (6 bases). V was shortened by 7 bases and J by 4 bases, with 14 bases between the two germline ends. This CDR3 region has 13 residues. CDR1 is GTSNPN, CDR2 SVGIG, per germline (reference sequence). In nucleotides, the CDR3 is TGTGCCTTTGAGTGGGGGCAGGGAAACACCATATATTTT. This gives the protein CAFEWGQGNTIYF.

This clone was found a few times. The rearrangement uses TRBV3-1 (or the pseudogene TRBV3-2) and TRBJ2-1; 7 bases fit TRBD2. Trimming cost V 1 base and J 2 bases; bases outside gene matches: 5. Germline assignment: CDR1 LGHDT and CDR2 YNNKEL (reference sequence). The CDR3 spans 16 residues. The chain's CDR3 is CASSQGTGGAYNEQFF. DNA of the CDR3: TGTGCCAGCAGCCAAGGCACGGGAGGAGCCTACAATGAGCAGTTCTTC.

The rearrangement uses TRBV6-5 and TRBJ2-7; possibly TRBD1 or TRBD2 for D (5 bases each). The CDR3 has 13 amino acids. With 1 base removed from V and 4 bases from J, the gap between germline ends came to 8 bases. Per germline, CDR1 MNHEY and CDR2 SVGAGI. The CDR3 reads CASSYLGDYEQYF. The CDR3 DNA reads TGTGCCAGCAGTTACTTGGGGGATTACGAGCAGTACTTC.

In its sample, this clone was seen a few times. The CDR3 DNA is TGCAGTGCATCGGACAGGGAGCAGTACTTC. Its protein is CSASDREQYF. V gene TRBV20-1 combines with J gene TRBJ2-7; 7 positions agree with TRBD1. This CDR3 has 10 amino acids. The J segment lost 7 bases and the V segment lost 6 bases, leaving 3 bases of the junction unmatched. In germline, CDR1 is DFQATT, CDR2 SNEGSKA (reference sequence).

The rearrangement links TRBV9 to TRBJ2-5; no definite D call. In germline, CDR1 is SGDLS, CDR2 YYNGEE. This CDR3 contains 14 residues. V lost 3 bases and J 4 bases, leaving 13 bases between the germline ends. The chain's CDR3 is CASSANDGVETQYF. CDR3 sequence (DNA): TGTGCCAGCAGCGCCAACGATGGTGTAGAGACCCAGTACTTC.